This T cell receptor beta chain was recorded in a study of metastatic and nonmetastatic thyroid tumors. TCRdb re-clonotyped the PCR reads via MiXCR. Of about 59,000 clones in the sample, under 20% were seen once. No treatment had been given to any patient before thyroid surgery. This clone showed up many times. Germline V gene sequence: CDR1 MNHEY, CDR2 SVGEGT. The CDR3 is 15 amino acids. After removal of 6 bases from V and 10 bases from J, the junction contained 12 bases not matched to a gene. This chain links TRBV6-2 or TRBV6-3 with TRBJ1-1; 12 bases fit TRBD1. Material: blood. This TCR came from a male donor with papillary thyroid cancer or a benign thyroid nodule (not recorded which). Some clones in this sample may be carry-over from other donors' samples. The CDR3 is CASSSTGTGGAGAFF. DNA for the CDR3: TGTGCCAGCAGCTCCACGGGGACAGGGGGCGCCGGAGCTTTCTTT.